The rows below give T cell receptor beta chains drawn from one sample of a study of T-cell reconstitution after alpha-beta-depleted transplantation in children. TCRdb passed the PCR reads through MiXCR, listing each CDR3 protein once. The repertoire includes tens of thousands of distinct CDR3 sequences, about 7% of them detected once, and approximately 2.4% sits in the top ten. The source was PBMCs from the stem cell graft donor, collected from the stem cell graft. These receptors were obtained from a human donor who donated a stem cell graft to a child with acute lymphoblastic leukemia. CDR3s include the opening cysteine and the closing phenylalanine or tryptophan. Each record gives: J gene, V gene, D gene, clone size, CDR3 DNA, CDR3 protein. The D gene is left open where the match is weak. Rows give clone size only sometimes, using once, few, many, or a class for an expanded clone.

TRBJ1-4 TRBV5-1 NA many TGCGCCAGCAGCCCCGGGACTCCCACTAATGAAAAACTGTTTTTT CASSPGTPTNEKLFF
TRBJ1-1 TRBV5-1 NA many TGCGCCAGCAGCGGAACCAGGGGCATGAACACTGAAGCTTTCTTT CASSGTRGMNTEAFF
TRBJ2-4 TRBV10-1 NA many TGCGCCAGCAGTGAGTCGACTCAGGGAAGGGTGCAGTACTTC CASSESTQGRVQYF
TRBJ2-4 TRBV6-1 NA NA TGTGCCAGCAGCCGCGGGACAGCCAGAGGAAACATTCAGTACTTC CASSRGTARGNIQYF
TRBJ2-7 TRBV7-8 TRBD1 many TGTGCCAGCAGCATTGGACAGGGGCCCTACGAGCAGTACTTC CASSIGQGPYEQYF
TRBJ2-7 TRBV5-1 TRBD1 many TGCGCCAGCAGCTGGACCGACAGGGGCGAGCAGTACTTC CASSWTDRGEQYF
TRBJ2-7 TRBV7-9 NA NA TGTGCCAGCAGCTATCCGGGAGCAGCGGATAACGAGCAGTACTTC CASSYPGAADNEQYF
TRBJ2-2 TRBV11-1 NA many TGTGCCAGCAGCTTAGAGGGTGCAGGATCGACAATCACCGGGGAGCTGTTTTTT CASSLEGAGSTITGELFF
TRBJ2-3 TRBV24-1 NA many TGTGCCACCAGTGTACCGGGATCTTCTGCGGATACGCAGTATTTT CATSVPGSSADTQYF
TRBJ2-7 TRBV28 NA many TGTGCCAGCTATCAAGGGGGCTACGAGCAGTACTTC CASYQGGYEQYF
TRBJ1-5 TRBV9 NA many TGTGCCAGCAGCGTAGGAGGGAACGGCAATCAGCCCCAGCATTTT CASSVGGNGNQPQHF
TRBJ2-7 TRBV29-1 TRBD1 many TGCAGCGTTGTAAGGGGGCCGAACTACGAGCAGTACTTC CSVVRGPNYEQYF
TRBJ2-1 TRBV3-1 NA many TGTGCCAGCAGCCAAGGATGGGGGAGTGGGAATGAGCAGTTCTTC CASSQGWGSGNEQFF
TRBJ1-5 TRBV12-5 NA NA TGTGCTAGTGGTTTGGTCCGGGACGGACCCAGGCAGCCCCAGCATTTT CASGLVRDGPRQPQHF
TRBJ1-1 TRBV11-1 NA many TGTGCCAGCAGCTTAACGGGCAGGGGGAACACTGAAGCTTTCTTT CASSLTGRGNTEAFF
TRBJ2-3 TRBV5-6 NA many TGTGCCAGCAGCTGGGGAGACACGCAGTATTTT CASSWGDTQYF
TRBJ2-3 TRBV6-4 NA many TGTGCCAGCAGTGAAGGGGTTACAGATACGCAGTATTTT CASSEGVTDTQYF
TRBJ1-5 TRBV4-3 NA many TGCGCCAGCAGCCAAGATCGAGGGAGGGGCAATCAGCCCCAGCATTTT CASSQDRGRGNQPQHF
TRBJ1-1 TRBV12-3/TRBV12-4 NA many TGTGCCAGCAGTTTTGAGTTTAACACTGAAGCTTTCTTT CASSFEFNTEAFF
TRBJ2-7 TRBV5-6 TRBD1 NA TGTGCCAGCAGCCCTGGACAGGACGAGCAGTACTTC CASSPGQDEQYF
TRBJ2-1 TRBV18 TRBD2 many TGTGCCAGCTCACCAAGACTAGCGGACAATGAGCAGTTCTTC CASSPRLADNEQFF
TRBJ1-1 TRBV6-6 NA many TGTGCCAGCAGTTACTCTGAGCCGACTGAAGCTTTCTTT CASSYSEPTEAFF
TRBJ1-5 TRBV20-1 NA many TGCAGTGCTTCCCGCCAGGGGTGGCATCAGCCCCAGCATTTT CSASRQGWHQPQHF
TRBJ2-7 TRBV19 TRBD1 many TGTGCCAGTAGCGCTGGGGACAGTCGCTACGAGCAGTACTTC CASSAGDSRYEQYF
TRBJ1-1 TRBV5-1 NA many TGCGCCAGCAGCTGGCTGGACGGAATGAACACTGAAGCTTTCTTT CASSWLDGMNTEAFF
TRBJ1-1 TRBV12-3/TRBV12-4 NA many TGTGCCAGCAGTTTTAAGGGGAGGGGAGGAACTGAAGCTTTCTTT CASSFKGRGGTEAFF
TRBJ2-3 TRBV7-9 NA NA TGTGCCAGCAGCCCCCTAGCGAGCACAGATACGCAGTATTTT CASSPLASTDTQYF
TRBJ2-2 TRBV3-1 NA many TGTGCCAGCAGCCAAGGGTCCGGAGCCACCGGGGAGCTGTTTTTT CASSQGSGATGELFF
TRBJ2-7 TRBV27 NA many TGTGCCAGCAGTTACCGGTCCCCGAGCTACGAGCAGTACTTC CASSYRSPSYEQYF
TRBJ2-1 TRBV6-6 NA many TGTGCCAGCACCACTCGACTGGGCGGTGAGCAGTTCTTC CASTTRLGGEQFF
TRBJ1-5 TRBV4-1 NA many TGCGCCAGCAGCCAACTGTGGGGGGTCCTCAATCAGCCCCAGCATTTT CASSQLWGVLNQPQHF
TRBJ2-7 TRBV21-1 NA few TGTGCCAACCTAGTTCCCTTGCGAGTCTACGAGCAGTACTTC CANLVPLRVYEQYF
TRBJ2-1 TRBV12-5 NA many TGTGCTAGTGCCCCCCACCTAGAGCGAGGGCAGTTCTTC CASAPHLERGQFF
TRBJ1-1 TRBV6-5 NA many TGTGCCAGCAGTTTGGGGCCCACTGAAGCTTTCTTT CASSLGPTEAFF
TRBJ2-5 TRBV6-5 NA many TGTGCCAGCAGTTACGCGGCAGAAGTGGAGACCCAGTACTTC CASSYAAEVETQYF
TRBJ1-4 TRBV6-1 NA few TGTGCCAGCAGCCCTCCAGGGGTTAGCGAAAAACTGTTTTTT CASSPPGVSEKLFF
TRBJ1-6 TRBV7-9 TRBD1 many TGTGCCAGCGCAAGTGGGGACAGTCGTAATTCACCCCTCCACTTT CASASGDSRNSPLHF
TRBJ2-1 TRBV29-1 NA many TGCAGCGTTGAGGAGAGCTCCTACAATGAGCAGTTCTTC CSVEESSYNEQFF
TRBJ2-1 TRBV19 TRBD2 many TGTGCCAGTAGTATAAGTCGGGCGGGAGTGTCCGGGAATGAGCAGTTCTTC CASSISRAGVSGNEQFF
TRBJ1-5 TRBV2 TRBD1 many TGTGCCAGCAGTGAATCGGGACAGTTCAATCAGCCCCAGCATTTT CASSESGQFNQPQHF
TRBJ2-2 TRBV6-2/TRBV6-3 TRBD2 few TGTGCCAGCAGTGACGGACTAGCCGTCATCGGGGAGCTGTTTTTT CASSDGLAVIGELFF